This is a list of T cell receptor beta chains from one sample in a study of cytomegalovirus exposure and HLA in healthy donors. Data came from immunoSEQ multiplex PCR; TCRdb stores just in-frame clones and leaves some out. The table has around 40,000 clones, about 80% seen once. The sequenced sample was PBMCs. These receptors all stem from a man between 25 and 39 years old in good health and CMV-seronegative. CDR3s include the opening cysteine and the closing phenylalanine or tryptophan. Each record gives: J gene, V gene, D gene, CDR3 length, clone size, CDR3 protein, CDR3 DNA. The D gene is left open where the match is weak. Clone sizes are given selectively: once, few, many, or a class where the clone is expanded.

J: TRBJ2-5
V: TRBV18
D: .
length: 16
size: few
CDR3: CASSPAGRGIGETQYF
DNA: TGTGCCAGCTCACCGGCGGGCAGGGGAATAGGAGAGACCCAGTACTTC

J: TRBJ1-3
V: TRBV5-1
D: .
length: 14
size: once
CDR3: CASSLGTKGNTIYF
DNA: TGCGCCAGCAGCTTAGGGACAAAAGGAAACACCATATATTTT

J: TRBJ2-3
V: TRBV7-9
D: .
length: 16
size: .
CDR3: CASSPLVGSATDTQYF
DNA: TGTGCCAGCAGCCCCCTGGTAGGGAGCGCTACAGATACGCAGTATTTT

J: TRBJ1-1
V: TRBV20-1
D: .
length: 11
size: few
CDR3: CSAHRVAEAFF
DNA: TGCAGTGCCCACAGGGTTGCTGAAGCTTTCTTT

J: TRBJ2-1
V: TRBV19
D: .
length: 16
size: few
CDR3: CASSEYGGSSYNEQFF
DNA: TGTGCCAGTAGTGAATACGGGGGAAGCTCCTACAATGAGCAGTTCTTC

J: TRBJ2-3
V: TRBV6-4
D: TRBD2
length: 16
size: .
CDR3: CASSEATSGNTDTQYF
DNA: TGTGCCAGCAGTGAGGCGACTAGCGGTAACACAGATACGCAGTATTTT

J: TRBJ2-7
V: TRBV5-1
D: .
length: 15
size: .
CDR3: CASSLAWGPSYEQYF
DNA: TGCGCCAGCAGCTTGGCCTGGGGGCCTTCCTACGAGCAGTACTTC

J: TRBJ1-2
V: TRBV28
D: .
length: 12
size: .
CDR3: CASTPAAVGYTF
DNA: TGTGCCAGCACCCCGGCAGCGGTCGGCTACACCTTC

J: TRBJ1-2
V: TRBV29-1
D: TRBD1
length: 13
size: .
CDR3: CSAGQGRDYGYTF
DNA: TGCAGCGCCGGACAGGGCCGAGACTATGGCTACACCTTC

J: TRBJ1-5
V: TRBV19
D: .
length: 14
size: .
CDR3: CASSGVQGNQPQHF
DNA: TGTGCCAGTAGTGGGGTACAGGGCAATCAGCCCCAGCATTTT

J: TRBJ2-3
V: TRBV7-2
D: TRBD2
length: 14
size: .
CDR3: CASSIAGAGDTQYF
DNA: TGTGCCAGCAGCATAGCGGGGGCGGGAGATACGCAGTATTTT

J: TRBJ2-7
V: TRBV29-1
D: TRBD1
length: 12
size: .
CDR3: CSGGMNRGEQYF
DNA: TGCAGCGGAGGGATGAACAGGGGCGAGCAGTACTTC

J: TRBJ2-7
V: TRBV9
D: .
length: 16
size: .
CDR3: CASSVGWGGAAYEQYF
DNA: TGTGCCAGCAGCGTAGGGTGGGGCGGGGCAGCCTACGAGCAGTACTTC

J: TRBJ2-1
V: TRBV5-1
D: TRBD1
length: 16
size: .
CDR3: CASSLLGTGAYNEQFF
DNA: TGCGCCAGCAGCTTGCTGGGGACAGGGGCGTACAATGAGCAGTTCTTC

J: TRBJ2-2
V: TRBV5-5
D: .
length: 16
size: few
CDR3: CASSLTLTRDTGELFF
DNA: TGTGCCAGCAGCTTGACTTTAACTAGGGACACCGGGGAGCTGTTTTTT

J: TRBJ1-2
V: TRBV5-4
D: .
length: 15
size: few
CDR3: CASSQEPGDVYGYTF
DNA: TGTGCCAGCAGCCAAGAACCAGGGGATGTCTATGGCTACACCTTC

J: TRBJ1-1
V: TRBV5-5
D: .
length: 14
size: .
CDR3: CASSLRGADTEAFF
DNA: TGTGCCAGCAGCTTGCGGGGGGCCGATACTGAAGCTTTCTTT

J: TRBJ2-3
V: TRBV9
D: .
length: 16
size: .
CDR3: CASSVVGRGRTDTQYF
DNA: TGTGCCAGCAGCGTAGTGGGGAGAGGCCGGACAGATACGCAGTATTTT

J: TRBJ2-2
V: TRBV18
D: TRBD2
length: 17
size: .
CDR3: CASSRSLAGANTGELFF
DNA: TGTGCCAGCTCACGGTCTCTAGCGGGGGCCAACACCGGGGAGCTGTTTTTT

J: TRBJ2-5
V: TRBV5-1
D: TRBD2
length: 16
size: .
CDR3: CASSLLSGKRLETQYF
DNA: TGCGCCAGCAGCTTGTTAAGCGGGAAGAGATTGGAGACCCAGTACTTC

J: TRBJ2-2
V: TRBV28
D: TRBD1
length: 13
size: .
CDR3: CACRDRNTGELFF
DNA: TGTGCCTGCCGGGACAGGAACACCGGGGAGCTGTTTTTT

J: TRBJ1-1
V: TRBV19
D: .
length: 15
size: .
CDR3: CASRTLRDFVLEAFF
DNA: TGTGCCAGTAGGACTCTCCGGGACTTCGTCCTTGAAGCTTTCTTT

J: TRBJ2-1
V: TRBV7-9
D: TRBD1
length: 16
size: .
CDR3: CASSLVKGDSGTEQFF
DNA: TGTGCCAGCAGCTTAGTAAAGGGGGACAGCGGAACTGAGCAGTTCTTC

J: TRBJ2-3
V: TRBV9
D: .
length: 11
size: .
CDR3: CASGSGDTQYF
DNA: TGTGCCAGCGGGTCGGGAGATACGCAGTATTTT

J: TRBJ2-7
V: TRBV7-2
D: TRBD2
length: 13
size: .
CDR3: CASSWTSGSEQYF
DNA: TGTGCCAGCAGCTGGACTAGCGGGAGCGAGCAGTACTTC

J: TRBJ2-5
V: TRBV11-2
D: .
length: 12
size: .
CDR3: CASSQYQETQYF
DNA: TGTGCCAGCAGCCAGTACCAAGAGACCCAGTACTTC

J: TRBJ2-3
V: TRBV6-6
D: .
length: 15
size: .
CDR3: CASSSELLGTDTQYF
DNA: TGTGCCAGCAGTTCGGAGCTCCTCGGCACAGATACGCAGTATTTT

J: TRBJ1-2
V: TRBV19
D: TRBD1
length: 12
size: .
CDR3: CASSTDRVGYTF
DNA: TGTGCCAGTAGTACGGACAGGGTGGGCTACACCTTC

J: TRBJ1-3
V: TRBV21-1
D: .
length: 15
size: .
CDR3: CASSKRSNSGNTIYF
DNA: TGTGCCAGCAGCAAACGGAGTAACTCTGGAAACACCATATATTTT

J: TRBJ2-7
V: TRBV15
D: .
length: 16
size: .
CDR3: CATSRDLVGGAYEQYF
DNA: TGTGCCACCAGCAGAGATCTTGTCGGCGGGGCCTACGAGCAGTACTTC

J: TRBJ2-7
V: TRBV4-3
D: TRBD1
length: 15
size: .
CDR3: CASSQDVGQGYEQYF
DNA: TGCGCCAGCAGCCAAGATGTGGGACAGGGATACGAGCAGTACTTC

J: TRBJ2-7
V: TRBV5-1
D: TRBD1
length: 15
size: .
CDR3: CASSPHWDSRYEQYF
DNA: TGCGCCAGCAGCCCTCATTGGGACAGCCGCTACGAGCAGTACTTC

J: TRBJ1-2
V: TRBV5-4
D: .
length: 15
size: .
CDR3: CASRSYRELLYGYTF
DNA: TGTGCCAGCAGGAGTTACCGGGAGCTCCTCTATGGCTACACCTTC

J: TRBJ2-1
V: TRBV7-2
D: TRBD2
length: 14
size: once
CDR3: CASSLSLAGGVQFF
DNA: TGTGCCAGCAGCTTATCTCTTGCGGGAGGAGTCCAGTTCTTC

J: TRBJ2-5
V: TRBV5-5
D: .
length: 15
size: .
CDR3: CASSLAIRGQETQYF
DNA: TGTGCCAGCAGCTTGGCCATTCGAGGGCAAGAGACCCAGTACTTC

J: TRBJ2-7
V: TRBV28
D: TRBD2
length: 14
size: .
CDR3: CASSLGGGSYEQYF
DNA: TGTGCCAGCAGTTTAGGGGGGGGCTCCTACGAGCAGTACTTC

J: TRBJ1-3
V: TRBV4-2
D: .
length: 16
size: few
CDR3: CASSPKTPDSGNTIYF
DNA: TGTGCCAGCAGCCCAAAGACACCGGACTCTGGAAACACCATATATTTT

J: TRBJ2-1
V: TRBV10-3
D: TRBD1
length: 17
size: .
CDR3: CAIRKQGAVGSYNEQFF
DNA: TGTGCCATCAGGAAACAGGGGGCCGTTGGGTCCTACAATGAGCAGTTCTTC

J: TRBJ2-7
V: TRBV7-2
D: TRBD2
length: 15
size: .
CDR3: CASSARGGAGGEQYF
DNA: TGTGCCAGCAGCGCCCGGGGCGGTGCGGGAGGGGAGCAGTACTTC

J: TRBJ2-5
V: TRBV6-5
D: TRBD2
length: 16
size: .
CDR3: CASSYTPGLAEETQYF
DNA: TGTGCCAGCAGTTACACCCCGGGACTAGCTGAAGAGACCCAGTACTTC

J: TRBJ2-3
V: TRBV7-9
D: TRBD2
length: 17
size: .
CDR3: CASRLDRTSGSTDTQYF
DNA: TGTGCCAGCAGATTAGATCGAACTAGCGGAAGCACAGATACGCAGTATTTT

J: TRBJ2-7
V: TRBV4-1
D: .
length: 13
size: .
CDR3: CASSLPGGNEQYF
DNA: TGCGCCAGCAGCCTTCCCGGAGGTAACGAGCAGTACTTC

J: TRBJ1-4
V: TRBV28
D: TRBD1
length: 14
size: .
CDR3: CASSTRGAEEKLFF
DNA: TGTGCCAGCAGTACCAGGGGGGCAGAGGAAAAACTGTTTTTT

J: TRBJ2-5
V: TRBV7-2
D: .
length: 15
size: .
CDR3: CASSLGPRSQETQYF
DNA: TGTGCCAGCAGCTTAGGGCCCCGATCCCAGGAGACCCAGTACTTC

J: TRBJ2-1
V: TRBV5-1
D: TRBD2
length: 15
size: once
CDR3: CASSSTSGQYNEQFF
DNA: TGCGCCAGCAGCAGTACTAGCGGGCAATACAATGAGCAGTTCTTC

J: TRBJ1-3
V: TRBV19
D: .
length: 15
size: .
CDR3: CASSPDRSSGNTIYF
DNA: TGTGCCAGTAGTCCGGACAGAAGCTCTGGAAACACCATATATTTT

J: TRBJ2-7
V: TRBV5-6
D: .
length: 12
size: .
CDR3: CASSLREYEQYF
DNA: TGTGCCAGCAGCTTAAGGGAGTACGAGCAGTACTTC

J: TRBJ1-2
V: TRBV29-1
D: .
length: 11
size: .
CDR3: CSVDSLYGYTF
DNA: TGCAGCGTTGATAGCCTCTATGGCTACACCTTC

J: TRBJ2-1
V: TRBV9
D: .
length: 16
size: .
CDR3: CASSVAPTGWGNEQFF
DNA: TGTGCCAGCAGCGTAGCCCCGACAGGTTGGGGCAATGAGCAGTTCTTC